This TCR beta chain appears in the sequencing data of a study of cytotoxic CD8 clonotypes in ibrutinib-treated CLL. Study overall: Mean per-sample yields comprised around 250,000 productive templates and roughly 86,000 productive rearrangements. Findings and caveats of the study: Rare overall, public clonotypes shrank or held steady under therapy.

Assay used: immunoSEQ multiplex PCR; TCRdb lists only in-frame clones, some missing. The table records about 200,000 clones, around three quarters of them present only once. The CDR3 length is 14 residues. Germline V gives CDR1 SGHNT, CDR2 YYREEE (reference sequence). Trimming stripped 4 bases from V and 8 bases from J, with 18 bases between. Concerning this clone: Its antigen is as yet unknown.

The chain is built from TRBV5-4 and TRBJ1-2; D remains ambiguous. The receptor's source is a human donor with chronic lymphocytic leukemia. The sequences come from PBMCs, collected after 24 months of ibrutinib treatment. The CDR3 spells CASSQEFLGMGYTF. The CDR3 nucleotides read TGTGCCAGCAGCCAAGAATTCCTGGGGATGGGCTACACCTTC.